One and the same sample provided the 18 T cell receptor beta chains below, sequenced in a study of blood T cell repertoires in COVID-19. The data were produced by immunoSEQ multiplex PCR, yet TCRdb's version contains in-frame clones alone and is incomplete. The sample has around 110,000 clones, about three quarters seen once; the top ten hold about 4.3%. Sequencing was performed on peripheral blood. The source is a man in his 70s with acute or convalescent COVID-19.

This rearrangement joins TRBV6-4 to TRBJ2-5, with 11 bases aligning to TRBD1. Germline trimming cut 3 bases from V and 4 bases from J; bases unmatched to any gene: 7. Germline-derived CDR1 and CDR2 are MRHNA and SNTAGT. This CDR3 is 16 amino acids long. The CDR3 sequence is CASSEGGQGEGETQYF. CDR3 nucleotides: TGTGCCAGCAGTGAGGGGGGACAGGGGGAGGGAGAGACCCAGTACTTC.

This chain uses TRBV7-9 with TRBJ2-5; D is unclear. CDR1 and CDR2 from the germline V gene are SEHNR and FQNEAQ (reference sequence). This CDR3 region has 12 residues. Trimming cost V 6 bases and J 1 base, with 6 bases left between them. The CDR3, as DNA: TGTGCCAGCAGGGGCACCCAAGAGACCCAGTACTTC. Its protein is CASRGTQETQYF.

The gene calls are TRBV5-1 and TRBJ2-3; D may be TRBD2 (6 bases). CDR1 and CDR2 (germline): SGHRS, YFSETQ. The CDR3 extends over 15 amino acids. Trimming left V 2 bases short and J 1 base short, with 11 bases between. The chain's CDR3 is CASSFGGFGTDTQYF. The CDR3 DNA reads TGCGCCAGCAGCTTTGGGGGGTTCGGCACAGATACGCAGTATTTT. Looking up the rest from reference TRBV5-1 and TRBJ2-3 gives the full variable domain: KAGVTQTPRYLIKTRGQQVTLSCSPISGHRSVSWYQQTPGQGLQFLFEYFSETQRNKGNFPGRFSGRQFSNSRSEMNVSTLELGDSALYLCASSFGGFGTDTQYFGPGTRLTVL.

The chain recombines TRBV7-8 with TRBJ2-7; 9 bases are shared with TRBD1. CDR3 length equals 14 residues. Trimming removed 0 bases from V and 4 bases from J; junction bases left unmatched: 1. Germline V gene sequence: CDR1 SGHVS, CDR2 FQNEAQ. The DNA of the CDR3 is TGTGCCAGCAGCTTAGCGGGACAGGGATACGAGCAGTACTTC. This gives the protein CASSLAGQGYEQYF.

The genes are TRBV7-3 and TRBJ2-2; 7 bases align to TRBD1. The CDR3 loop spans 16 amino acids. In germline, CDR1 is SGHTA, CDR2 FQGTGA. After removal of 3 bases from V and 6 bases from J, the junction contained 10 bases not matched to a gene. The CDR3 reads CASSFRQGGSAGELFF. Here the CDR3 DNA reads TGTGCCAGCAGCTTCCGACAGGGCGGATCGGCCGGGGAGCTGTTTTTT.

The V gene is TRBV18, the J gene TRBJ2-3; unclear D gene. CDR3 length: 13 residues. Deletions cut 6 bases from V and 4 bases from J, with 11 bases between. From germline, CDR1 is KGHSH and CDR2 LQKENI. The CDR3 region is CASSLNRADTQYF. CDR3 in DNA: TGTGCCAGCTCTCTCAATCGGGCAGATACGCAGTATTTT.

This chain connects TRBV5-6 to TRBJ2-1, with 9 bases identical to TRBD2. Per germline, CDR1 SGHDT and CDR2 YYEEEE. This CDR3 has 15 amino acids. V lost 2 bases and J lost 4; bases outside the gene matches: 4. The CDR3 nucleotides read TGTGCCAGCAGCTTTCCTAGCGGGGATTACAATGAGCAGTTCTTC. Its protein product is CASSFPSGDYNEQFF.

The rearrangement uses TRBV19 and TRBJ2-3; TRBD1 might be the D (5 bases). V lost 3 bases and J 0 bases, leaving 7 bases between the germline ends. CDR3 length equals 14 residues. The V gene's germline CDR1 is LNHDA and CDR2 SQIVND (reference sequence). In DNA, the CDR3 is TGTGCCAGTAGTATCCAGGGTAGCACAGATACGCAGTATTTT. Amino acids: CASSIQGSTDTQYF.

V gene TRBV5-6 combines with J gene TRBJ2-2; weak D call: TRBD1 (6 bases). The CDR3 spans 15 residues. Trimming took 0 bases from V and 4 from J, leaving 10 bases between them. Germline assignment: CDR1 SGHDT and CDR2 YYEEEE. The CDR3 bases are TGTGCCAGCAGCTTGGAACAGGGAGCCACCGGGGAGCTGTTTTTT. This translates into CASSLEQGATGELFF.

CDR3 sequence (DNA): TGTGCCAGCAGTGACGGGTTTGGGGGGTCAACTAATGAAAAACTGTTTTTT. This codes for CASSDGFGGSTNEKLFF. The chain uses TRBV6-1 and TRBJ1-4; tentatively, D is TRBD1 (5 bases). The CDR3 is 17 residues long. Looked up from germline, CDR1 is MNHNS and CDR2 is SASEGT. The V end was cut by 3 bases, the J end by 0 bases, with 14 bases between.

This clone was seen a handful of times. V gene TRBV6-2 or TRBV6-3 combines with J gene TRBJ2-3; 9 bases align to TRBD2. V lost 2 bases, J lost 5 bases, and 8 bases stayed unmatched. The germline gives CDR1 MNHEY, CDR2 SVGEGT. The CDR3 contains 16 residues. The CDR3 bases are TGTGCCAGCAGTTACGGGCGGGGGGGCCGTGGAGATACGCAGTATTTT. Amino acids: CASSYGRGGRGDTQYF.

The chain uses TRBV5-6 and TRBJ1-2; D is perhaps TRBD1 (6 bases). The CDR3 loop spans 16 amino acids. Germline V gives CDR1 SGHDT, CDR2 YYEEEE. The V gene lost 1 base and the J gene lost 1 base, with 14 bases spanning the gap. The CDR3 nucleotides read TGTGCCAGCAGCTTGAGCTTGGACAGCAATAACTATGGCTACACCTTC. It translates to CASSLSLDSNNYGYTF.

The chain is built from TRBV24-1 and TRBJ2-1, with 7 bases that match TRBD1. The CDR3 covers 13 residues. Germline V gene lookup returns CDR1 KGHDR and CDR2 SFDVKD. Trimming cost V 3 bases and J 10 bases; bases outside gene matches: 5. The DNA for the CDR3 is TGTGCCACCAGTGATCCCCAAGGGGGCGAGCAGTTCTTC. It codes for CATSDPQGGEQFF.

This chain joins TRBV29-1 and TRBJ2-7; the D gene is possibly TRBD1 (5 bases). The CDR3 has 11 residues. V lost 4 bases and J lost 5, with 9 bases in between. Germline V CDR1 and CDR2: SQVTM, ANQGSEA. DNA of the CDR3: TGCAGCGTTGGCAGGGCGGACGAGCAGTACTTC. Its protein product is CSVGRADEQYF.

This clone was seen only a few times. V gene TRBV7-8 combines with J gene TRBJ1-3; 12 positions match TRBD1. In germline, CDR1 is SGHVS, CDR2 FQNEAQ. V trimming: 4 bases; J trimming: 4 bases; junction bases outside the gene matches: 20. The CDR3 is made up of 21 amino acids. The CDR3 DNA sequence: TGTGCCAGCAGCTCGAAGACCGGGACAGGGGGCCCCGGGGGTGGAGGAAACACCATATATTTT. It is translated as CASSSKTGTGGPGGGGNTIYF.

V usage is TRBV6-2 or TRBV6-3 and J usage is TRBJ2-7; D uncertain. V dropped 1 base and J dropped 0 bases, with 16 bases sitting between them. Germline V CDR1 and CDR2: MNHEY, SVGEGT. The CDR3 extends over 17 amino acids. The DNA of the CDR3 is TGTGCCAGCAGTTACTACACCCATGGCAGAGGCTCCTACGAGCAGTACTTC. Encoded protein: CASSYYTHGRGSYEQYF.

This clone was seen just once. The J gene is TRBJ2-1, the V gene TRBV10-3, with unresolved D. The CDR3 consists of 11 residues. Per the germline V gene, CDR1 is ENHRY and CDR2 is SYGVKD. The V end was cut by 6 bases, the J end by 10 bases, with 10 bases between. CDR3 sequence (DNA): TGTGCCATCAGCAAGTCGCAGGAGCAGTTCTTC. Residues: CAISKSQEQFF.

This chain uses TRBV13 with TRBJ2-7, with TRBD1 matching 8 bases. The CDR3 has 14 residues. The ends lost 5 bases at V and 3 bases at J; junction bases unmatched: 6. Per the germline V gene, CDR1 is PRHDT and CDR2 is FYEKMQ (reference sequence). The CDR3 spells CASSRQGSNYEQYF. The DNA for the CDR3 is TGTGCCAGCAGCCGACAGGGGTCTAACTACGAGCAGTACTTC.